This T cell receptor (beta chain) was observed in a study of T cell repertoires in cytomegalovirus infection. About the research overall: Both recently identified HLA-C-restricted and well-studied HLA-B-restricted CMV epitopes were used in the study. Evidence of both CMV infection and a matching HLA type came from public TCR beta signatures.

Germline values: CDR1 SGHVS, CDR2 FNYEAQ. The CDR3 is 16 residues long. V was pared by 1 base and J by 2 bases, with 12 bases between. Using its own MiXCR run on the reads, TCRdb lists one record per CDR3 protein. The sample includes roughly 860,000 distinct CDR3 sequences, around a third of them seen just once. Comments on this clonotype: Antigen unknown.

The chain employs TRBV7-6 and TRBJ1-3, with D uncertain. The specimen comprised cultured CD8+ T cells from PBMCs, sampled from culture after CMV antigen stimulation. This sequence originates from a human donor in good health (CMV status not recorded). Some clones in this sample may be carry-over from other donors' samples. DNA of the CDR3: TGTGCCAGCAGCTTAGGGAGCACCAGAGCTGGAAACACCATATATTTT. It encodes CASSLGSTRAGNTIYF.